Below, 22 T cell receptor beta chains from the same sample are listed, as sequenced in a study of beta chain features in type 1 diabetes. No cognate antigen is known for these TCRs. General study findings and limits: Shorter TCRB CDR3s, moderately but significantly so, were found in Type 1 diabetes patients in all four CD4+ subsets.

What was sequenced were expressed TCRB transcripts, since all of the isolated RNA had been reverse transcribed. Using immunoSEQ multiplex PCR, the repertoire was profiled, and TCRdb retains in-frame clones only, with some absent. In the table there are 300,000 or so clones, over 11% of which are singletons. The sequenced sample was naive CD4+ T cells from blood. These receptors originate from a young man with type 1 diabetes.

This clone was counted a few times. The V call is TRBV27, the J call TRBJ1-4; possibly TRBD1 for D (6 bases). CDR1 is MNHEY and CDR2 is SMNVEV in the germline V gene (reference sequence). CDR3 length equals 13 residues. The V gene lost 3 bases and the J gene lost 7 bases, with 9 bases spanning the gap. In DNA, the CDR3 is TGTGCCAGCAGTTTTAGGGGGAGTGAAAAACTGTTTTTT. Translated, it gives CASSFRGSEKLFF.

This clone was found a few times. This chain connects TRBV6-5 to TRBJ2-1; TRBD1 is a possible D gene (6 bases). The CDR3 runs to 15 residues. Trimming shortened V by 5 bases and J by 6 bases, and 17 bases separated the two germline ends. Germline CDR1 MNHEY, CDR2 SVGAGI. The CDR3 DNA follows: TGTGCCAGCAGTCTTAACAGGGCTCGCATCAATGAGCAGTTCTTC. Amino acids: CASSLNRARINEQFF.

V gene TRBV28 combines with J gene TRBJ2-5; 8 bases line up with TRBD1. Germline V gene lookup returns CDR1 MDHEN and CDR2 SYDVKM. V gave up 6 bases and J gave up 5 bases; unmatched junction bases: 11. The CDR3 contains 15 residues. CDR3 nucleotide sequence: TGTGCCAGCAGCCCCCTAGGACAGGGTAGCGAGACCCAGTACTTC. Translation: CASSPLGQGSETQYF.

This clone was counted a few times. J is TRBJ2-5 and V is TRBV9; TRBD1 might be the D (6 bases). CDR1 is SGDLS and CDR2 is YYNGEE in the germline V gene. Trimming took 3 bases from V and 1 from J, leaving 10 bases between them. The CDR3 has 14 amino acids. The chain's CDR3 is CASSEGQLQETQYF. The CDR3 nucleotides are TGTGCCAGCAGCGAAGGACAGCTCCAAGAGACCCAGTACTTC.

CDR3 nucleotide sequence: TGTGCCAGCAGCCAAGATGGACTAGCGGGAGAGACCCAGTACTTC. Residues: CASSQDGLAGETQYF. The chain employs TRBV4-2 and TRBJ2-5; 11 bases are shared with TRBD2. Germline V lookup: CDR1 LGHNA, CDR2 YNFKEQ. The length of the CDR3 is 15 residues. V lost 0 bases and J lost 4; bases outside the gene matches: 1.

This clone was counted only a few times. The chain joins TRBV7-9 to TRBJ2-1; tentative D call: TRBD2 (5 bases). V was trimmed by 2 bases and J by 10 bases, leaving 21 bases between them. Germline V gene lookup returns CDR1 SEHNR and CDR2 FQNEAQ (reference sequence). The CDR3 length is 16 residues. The CDR3 nucleotides are TGTGCCAGCAGCTTATCCGGACTCAAACGGGTTCCGGAGCAGTTCTTC. This gives the protein CASSLSGLKRVPEQFF. The full variable domain, with the rest looked up from reference TRBV7-9 and TRBJ2-1, is DTGVSQNPRHKITKRGQNVTFRCDPISEHNRLYWYRQTLGQGPEFLTYFQNEAQLEKSRLLSDRFSAERPKGSFSTLEIQRTEQGDSAMYLCASSLSGLKRVPEQFFGPGTRLTVL.

This chain links TRBV11-2 with TRBJ1-4; 8 bases line up with TRBD1. V gave up 3 bases and J gave up 7 bases; unmatched junction bases: 4. CDR3 length equals 14 residues. Germline-derived CDR1 and CDR2 are SGHAT and FQNNGV. CDR3 amino acids: CASSFGQGPEKLFF. The CDR3 region has the DNA TGTGCCAGCAGCTTCGGACAGGGCCCTGAAAAACTGTTTTTT.

This chain joins TRBV18 and TRBJ2-5, with 7 bases lining up with TRBD1. Looked up from germline, CDR1 is KGHSH and CDR2 is LQKENI. V was pared by 0 bases and J by 6 bases, with 7 bases of the junction left unmatched. The CDR3 sequence is 15 residues long. The DNA for the CDR3 is TGTGCCAGCTCACCACCCGAGGGGGCGTCGAAGACCCAGTACTTC. It yields the protein CASSPPEGASKTQYF.

The chain links TRBV7-2 to TRBJ2-7, with a possible D match to TRBD2 (5 bases). This CDR3 has 13 residues. V lost 4 bases and J lost 2, with 9 bases in between. In germline, CDR1 is SGHTA, CDR2 FQGNSA. DNA of the CDR3: TGTGCCAGCAGCTCGCGAGGGACCTACGAGCAGTACTTC. As protein: CASSSRGTYEQYF.

The V and J genes are TRBV5-6 and TRBJ2-1, with 8 bases matching TRBD2. The germline CDR1 and CDR2 sequences are SGHDT and YYEEEE. This CDR3 contains 13 residues. After removal of 4 bases from V and 6 bases from J, the junction contained 3 bases not matched to a gene. The CDR3 reads CASSPGLANEQFF. The CDR3 nucleotides are TGTGCCAGCAGCCCCGGACTAGCCAATGAGCAGTTCTTC.

The rearrangement uses TRBV7-2 and TRBJ2-7; D is unclear. Trimming removed 2 bases at V and 0 bases at J, with 14 bases between. Looked up from germline, CDR1 is SGHTA and CDR2 is FQGNSA. The CDR3 contains 16 residues. The DNA for the CDR3 is TGTGCCAGCAGCTTACAATCGGCAGGCCACTCCTACGAGCAGTACTTC. Its protein is CASSLQSAGHSYEQYF.

The rearrangement links TRBV25-1 to TRBJ2-2; D unresolved. The ends were cut back, 4 bases at V and 4 bases at J, with 16 bases in the middle. The CDR3 has 16 amino acids. Germline V gene lookup returns CDR1 MGHDK and CDR2 SYGVNS. The CDR3 spells CASSARLITSTGELFF. The CDR3 DNA follows: TGTGCCAGCAGTGCTCGACTGATCACGTCCACCGGGGAGCTGTTTTTT. Full variable domain (remainder filled in from reference TRBV25-1 and TRBJ2-2): EADIYQTPRYLVIGTGKKITLECSQTMGHDKMYWYQQDPGMELHLIHYSYGVNSTEKGDLSSESTVSRIRTEHFPLTLESARPSHTSQYLCASSARLITSTGELFFGEGSRLTVL.

The chain is built from TRBV14 and TRBJ2-5; 11 bases match TRBD2. The CDR3 spans 16 residues. Germline trimming cut 3 bases from V and 5 bases from J; bases unmatched to any gene: 8. Germline V gene data show CDR1 as SGHDN and CDR2 as FVKESK. The CDR3 DNA sequence: TGTGCCAGCAGCCATCTAGCGGGGGGCGGATCGGAGACCCAGTACTTC. Encoded protein: CASSHLAGGGSETQYF.

This chain uses TRBV19 with TRBJ1-1; the match to TRBD1 covers 8 bases. This CDR3 has 13 residues. The germline V gene encodes CDR1 LNHDA and CDR2 SQIVND (reference sequence). V was pared by 8 bases and J by 3 bases, with 5 bases of the junction left unmatched. DNA of the CDR3: TGTGCCAGTCACACGACAGGGGACACTGAAGCTTTCTTT. Its protein product is CASHTTGDTEAFF.

The chain combines TRBV4-3 with TRBJ1-2; 9 bases align to TRBD1. The CDR3 covers 13 residues. The germline gives CDR1 LGHNA, CDR2 YSLEER. Losses at the gene ends were 1 base for V and 6 bases for J; bases not matched to a gene: 0. The CDR3 sequence is CASSQGQGDGYTF. The CDR3 DNA reads TGCGCCAGCAGCCAAGGACAGGGGGATGGCTACACCTTC.

This clone was picked up many times. The rearrangement links TRBV7-9 to TRBJ2-1; possible D gene TRBD2, 6 bases. The V gene's germline CDR1 is SEHNR and CDR2 FQNEAQ (reference sequence). The V end lost 3 bases, the J end lost 10 bases, and 16 bases lay between the germline ends. This CDR3 has 14 amino acids. CDR3 sequence reads: CASSFSGAVKEQFF. As DNA, the CDR3 is TGTGCCAGCAGCTTTAGCGGAGCAGTCAAAGAGCAGTTCTTC. Combining the CDR3 with reference TRBV7-9 and TRBJ2-1 gives the whole variable domain DTGVSQNPRHKITKRGQNVTFRCDPISEHNRLYWYRQTLGQGPEFLTYFQNEAQLEKSRLLSDRFSAERPKGSFSTLEIQRTEQGDSAMYLCASSFSGAVKEQFFGPGTRLTVL.

This clone showed up just a few times. Here the CDR3 reads CASSPTGGGGNEQFF. The CDR3 DNA follows: TGTGCCAGCAGTCCTACAGGGGGAGGGGGCAATGAGCAGTTCTTC. The V gene is TRBV28, the J gene TRBJ2-1, with TRBD1 as a possible D gene (8 bases). The CDR3 has 15 amino acids. Germline CDR1 is MDHEN and CDR2 is SYDVKM. V was cut by 5 bases and J by 6 bases, with 17 bases left in between.

The table lists this clone with a few counts. V is TRBV29-1 and J is TRBJ1-3; D unclear. Trimming stripped 3 bases from V and 0 bases from J, with 9 bases between. The CDR3 totals 14 residues. Looked up from germline, CDR1 is SQVTM and CDR2 is ANQGSEA. For the CDR3, the DNA is TGCAGCGTTGAGGTCAGGTACTCTGGAAACACCATATATTTT. Its protein is CSVEVRYSGNTIYF.

This clone has only a few counts. The same CDR3 can be traced to other DNA sequences in this sample. The chain joins TRBV2 to TRBJ2-1; 7 nucleotides align to TRBD2. V shed 4 bases and J 0 bases; nucleotides not matched to a gene: 3. Germline CDR1 SNHLY, CDR2 FYNNEI. This CDR3 region has 15 residues. The CDR3 DNA follows: TGTGCCAGCAGTGTGCGGGGGAGCTCCTACAATGAGCAGTTCTTC. Residues: CASSVRGSSYNEQFF. The variable domain in full, with the rest retrieved from reference TRBV2 and TRBJ2-1, is EPEVTQTPSHQVTQMGQEVILRCVPISNHLYFYWYRQILGQKVEFLVSFYNNEISEKSEIFDDQFSVERPDGSNFTLKIRSTKLEDSAMYFCASSVRGSSYNEQFFGPGTRLTVL.

This clone was picked up a small number of times. The chain is built from TRBV5-1 and TRBJ2-1, with D perhaps TRBD2 (5 bases). The CDR3 has 17 amino acids. V gave up 4 bases and J gave up 2 bases, with 19 bases separating them. Germline CDR1 reads SGHRS; CDR2 reads YFSETQ. The CDR3 nucleotides are TGCGCCAGCAGCACGGATATTAGCGTATCTCCCTACAATGAGCAGTTCTTC. Translation: CASSTDISVSPYNEQFF.

This clone has more than one count but fewer than ten. The CDR3 coding sequence is TGTGCCAGCAGCCCCCGACTAGCGGGGTTCCAAGAGACCCAGTACTTC. This codes for CASSPRLAGFQETQYF. The V gene is TRBV7-2, the J gene TRBJ2-5, with TRBD2 matching 11 bases. The CDR3 is made up of 16 amino acids. V was clipped by 5 bases and J by 1 base; unmatched bases: 6. Germline V gene sequence: CDR1 SGHTA, CDR2 FQGNSA.

This chain connects TRBV7-2 to TRBJ2-5; TRBD1 is a possible D gene (6 bases). Germline V CDR1 and CDR2: SGHTA, FQGNSA. The CDR3 covers 13 residues. V lost 3 bases and J 5 bases, leaving 10 bases between the germline ends. CDR3: CASSLQGWETQYF. CDR3 bases: TGTGCCAGCAGCTTGCAGGGGTGGGAGACCCAGTACTTC.